This TCR beta chain was sequenced during a study of blood T cell repertoires in COVID-19. This clone was found once. The V gene's germline CDR1 is LNHDA and CDR2 SQIVND (reference sequence). CDR3 length: 14 amino acids. V shed 3 bases and J 6 bases; nucleotides not matched to a gene: 4. TCRdb's copy holds only in-frame clones and misses some; the assay was immunoSEQ multiplex PCR. The sample lists 250,000 or so clones, roughly 85% occurring once. The chain carries TRBV19 and TRBJ2-7, with 11 bases matching TRBD2. This clonotype was sampled from a woman aged 40 to 55 who had been exposed to COVID-19. The material sequenced was PBMCs or T cells enriched from blood (not recorded which). The CDR3 nucleotides are TGTGCCAGTAGTATGAGTAGCGGGGGGGGCGAGCAGTACTTC. Amino acid sequence: CASSMSSGGGEQYF.